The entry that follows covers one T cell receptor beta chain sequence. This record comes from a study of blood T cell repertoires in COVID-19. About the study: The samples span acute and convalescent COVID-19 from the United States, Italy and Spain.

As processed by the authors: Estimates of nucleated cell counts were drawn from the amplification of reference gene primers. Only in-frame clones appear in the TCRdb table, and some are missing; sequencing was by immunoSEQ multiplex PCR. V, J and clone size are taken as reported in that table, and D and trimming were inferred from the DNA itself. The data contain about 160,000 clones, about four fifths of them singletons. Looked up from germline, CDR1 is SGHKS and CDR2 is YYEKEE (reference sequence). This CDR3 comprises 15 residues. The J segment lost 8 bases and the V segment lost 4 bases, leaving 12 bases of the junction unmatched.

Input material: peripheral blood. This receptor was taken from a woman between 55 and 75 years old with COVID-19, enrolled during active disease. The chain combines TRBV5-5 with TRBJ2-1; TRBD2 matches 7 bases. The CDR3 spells CASSDWDYRIDEQFF. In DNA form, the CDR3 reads TGTGCCAGCAGCGACTGGGACTACCGGATCGATGAGCAGTTCTTC.